This T cell receptor (beta chain) was found in a study of blood T cell repertoires in COVID-19. Clones were read by immunoSEQ multiplex PCR, and TCRdb kept only the in-frame ones, dropping some. The repertoire holds some 250,000 clones, with roughly 91% as singletons. CDR1 is SGHRS and CDR2 is YFSETQ in the germline V gene. V was pared by 0 bases and J by 2 bases, with 8 bases between. This CDR3 has 15 amino acids. This clonotype was obtained from a woman in her 40s with acute COVID-19. Sequenced input: PBMCs or T cells enriched from blood (not recorded which). The chain couples TRBV5-1 to TRBJ2-2, with D unresolved. In DNA form, the CDR3 reads TGCGCCAGCAGCTTGGCCAGTCTTAACACCGGGGAGCTGTTTTTT. This sequence encodes CASSLASLNTGELFF.